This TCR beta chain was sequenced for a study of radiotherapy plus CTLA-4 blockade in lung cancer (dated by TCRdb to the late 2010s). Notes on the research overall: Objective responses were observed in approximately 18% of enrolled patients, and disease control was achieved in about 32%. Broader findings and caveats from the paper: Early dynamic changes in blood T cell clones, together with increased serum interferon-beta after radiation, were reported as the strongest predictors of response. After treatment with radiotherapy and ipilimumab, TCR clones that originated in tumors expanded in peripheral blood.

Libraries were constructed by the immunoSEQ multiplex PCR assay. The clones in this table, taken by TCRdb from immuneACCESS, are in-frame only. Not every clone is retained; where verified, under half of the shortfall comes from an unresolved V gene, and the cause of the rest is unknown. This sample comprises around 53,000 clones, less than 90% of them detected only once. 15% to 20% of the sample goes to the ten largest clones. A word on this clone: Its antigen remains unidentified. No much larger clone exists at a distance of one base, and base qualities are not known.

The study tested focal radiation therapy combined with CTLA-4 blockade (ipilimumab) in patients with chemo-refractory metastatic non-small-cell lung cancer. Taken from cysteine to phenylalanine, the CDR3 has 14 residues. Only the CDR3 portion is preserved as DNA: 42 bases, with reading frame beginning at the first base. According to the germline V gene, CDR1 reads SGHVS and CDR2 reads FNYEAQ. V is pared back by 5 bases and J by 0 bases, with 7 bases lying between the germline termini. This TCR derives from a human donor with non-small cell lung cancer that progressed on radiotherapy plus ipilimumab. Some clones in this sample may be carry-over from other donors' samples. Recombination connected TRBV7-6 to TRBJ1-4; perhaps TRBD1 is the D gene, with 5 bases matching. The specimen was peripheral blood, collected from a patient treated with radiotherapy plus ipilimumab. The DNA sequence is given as TGTGCCAGCAGCCTACAGGCAACTAATGAAAAACTGTTTTTT. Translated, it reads CASSLQATNEKLFF.